This note documents a single TCR beta chain sequence. What it recognizes is unknown. The record originates from a study of cytomegalovirus exposure and HLA in healthy donors. For the study at large: Early on, a data release was issued that held about 85 million unique TCRs from HLA-typed donors.

Germline V gene lookup returns CDR1 SGHDT and CDR2 YYEEEE. The CDR3 sequence is 14 residues long. With 4 bases removed from V and 3 bases from J, the gap between germline ends came to 14 bases. PCR amplification relied on 60 Vbeta primers (plus 13 Jbeta primers). The method was immunoSEQ multiplex PCR; TCRdb's version includes in-frame clones alone and lacks a portion of them. The data show about 150,000 clones, roughly 77% seen once. Study observations and caveats: Fewer N-insertions than the roughly 670-donor mean were reportedly shown by an Asian-associated ancestry cluster in a later analysis. Cytomegalovirus-associated TCR beta chains were listed, numbering 150 to 200. It was likely that a cluster of highly shared sequence variants was a sequencing artifact.

The receptor was isolated from a male donor in good health and CMV-seronegative. The sample was PBMCs. This sequence joins TRBV5-6 and TRBJ2-7; TRBD2 might be the D (5 bases). This chain's CDR3 is CASSKLDPSYEQYF. The CDR3 bases are TGTGCCAGCAGCAAACTAGATCCCAGCTACGAGCAGTACTTC.